The text below deals with one T cell receptor beta chain. This sample is part of a study of blood T cell repertoires in COVID-19. The wider study: Acute-phase and convalescent COVID-19 samples originated in the United States, Italy and Spain. Sample material is recorded as cDNA or gDNA derived from T cells, B-cell-depleted T cells, or PBMCs.

The age range of participants was about 18 to 95 years, with residence in some 25 US areas. Cohort allocation depended upon clinical history that participants reported. The CDR3 has 13 residues. Germline V gene data show CDR1 as ENHRY and CDR2 as SYGVKD. J lost 7 bases, V lost 4 bases, and 5 bases had no gene match. Repertoires were generated with immunoSEQ multiplex PCR, while TCRdb's copy carries only in-frame clones and drops some. The data contain about 230,000 clones, approximately 88% of them seen just once; the ten biggest clones take up roughly 2.4%. Sequencing input: PBMCs or T cells enriched from blood (not recorded which). This sequence joins TRBV10-3 and TRBJ1-2, with 8 bases lining up with TRBD1. The sequence was obtained from a woman in her 40s with acute COVID-19. CDR3 nucleotide sequence: TGTGCCATCAGTGTACAGGACAGGGTTGGCTACACCTTC. Translating it yields CAISVQDRVGYTF.